This T cell receptor (beta chain) was sequenced in a study of cytomegalovirus exposure and HLA in healthy donors. Notes on this clone: Antigen unknown.

PCR involved 60 Vbeta and 13 Jbeta primers. Sequenced by immunoSEQ multiplex PCR; TCRdb stores in-frame clones only, minus some. The data contain approximately 190,000 clones, 70% to 85% of them seen just once; the ten biggest clones take up around 3.6%. Unrecorded immune exposure was likely among donors, who were nominally healthy when sampled. General study points: Later analysis found that TCR beta chains associated with HLA were more clonally expanded than other, equally common chains.

CDR3 length equals 15 residues. CDR1 is GTSNPN, CDR2 SVGIG, per germline (reference sequence). V was trimmed by 5 bases and J by 4 bases, leaving 20 bases between them. Sequenced input: PBMCs. The TCR was taken from a man aged 35 to 55 in good health and CMV-seropositive. This rearrangement joins TRBV30 to TRBJ1-2, with TRBD1 as a possible D gene (5 bases). The DNA of the CDR3 is TGTGCCTGGGCCCTCGGGGAGGGAGGGGCCTATGGCTACACCTTC. Its translation is CAWALGEGGAYGYTF.